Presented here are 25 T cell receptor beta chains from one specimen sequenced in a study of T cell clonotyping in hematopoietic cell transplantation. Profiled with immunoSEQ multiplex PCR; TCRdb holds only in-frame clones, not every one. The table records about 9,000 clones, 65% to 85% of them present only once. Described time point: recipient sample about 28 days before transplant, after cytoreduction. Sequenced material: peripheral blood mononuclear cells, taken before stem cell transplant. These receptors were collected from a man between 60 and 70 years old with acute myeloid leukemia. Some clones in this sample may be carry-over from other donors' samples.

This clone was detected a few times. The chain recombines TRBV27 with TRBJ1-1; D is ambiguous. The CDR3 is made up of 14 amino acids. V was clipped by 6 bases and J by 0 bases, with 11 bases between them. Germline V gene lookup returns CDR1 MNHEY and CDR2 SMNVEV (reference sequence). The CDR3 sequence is CASSGRHLNTEAFF. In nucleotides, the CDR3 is TGTGCCAGCAGCGGAAGACACTTGAACACTGAAGCTTTCTTT.

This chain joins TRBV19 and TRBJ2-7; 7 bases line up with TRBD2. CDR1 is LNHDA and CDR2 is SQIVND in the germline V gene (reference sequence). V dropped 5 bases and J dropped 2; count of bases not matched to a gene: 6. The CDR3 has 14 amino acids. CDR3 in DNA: TGTGCCAGTAGTCCCTCTAGCGGAGCCTACGAGCAGTACTTC. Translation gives CASSPSSGAYEQYF.

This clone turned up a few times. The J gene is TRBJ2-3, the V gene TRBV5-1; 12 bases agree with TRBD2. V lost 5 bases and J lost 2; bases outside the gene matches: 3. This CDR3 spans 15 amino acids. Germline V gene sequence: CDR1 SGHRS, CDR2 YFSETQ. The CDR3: CASRSSGGDTDTQYF. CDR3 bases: TGCGCCAGCAGGTCTAGCGGGGGGGACACAGATACGCAGTATTTT.

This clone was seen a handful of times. The CDR3 sequence is CAWSGYGTEAFF. The CDR3 nucleotides read TGTGCCTGGAGCGGCTACGGTACTGAAGCTTTCTTT. This sequence joins TRBV30 and TRBJ1-1; D is unresolved. Germline lookup yields CDR1 GTSNPN and CDR2 SVGIG (reference sequence). CDR3 size: 12 residues. The V end lost 3 bases, the J end lost 5 bases, and 10 bases lay between the germline ends.

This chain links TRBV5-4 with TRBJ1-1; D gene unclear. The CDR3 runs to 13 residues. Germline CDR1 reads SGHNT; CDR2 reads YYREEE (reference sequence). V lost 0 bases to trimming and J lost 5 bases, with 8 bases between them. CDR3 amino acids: CASSLEEWTEAFF. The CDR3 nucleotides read TGTGCCAGCAGCTTGGAGGAGTGGACTGAAGCTTTCTTT.

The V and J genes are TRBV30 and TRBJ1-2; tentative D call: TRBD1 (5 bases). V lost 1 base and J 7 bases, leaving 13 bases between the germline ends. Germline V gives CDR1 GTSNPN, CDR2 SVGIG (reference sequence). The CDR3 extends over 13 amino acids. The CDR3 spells CAWSGMRGSGYTF. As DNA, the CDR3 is TGTGCCTGGAGTGGAATGAGGGGCTCTGGCTACACCTTC. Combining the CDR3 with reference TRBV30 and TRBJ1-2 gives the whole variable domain SQTIHQWPATLVQPVGSPLSLECTVEGTSNPNLYWYRQAAGRGLQLLFYSVGIGQISSEVPQNLSASRPQDRQFILSSKKLLLSDSGFYLCAWSGMRGSGYTFGSGTRLTVV.

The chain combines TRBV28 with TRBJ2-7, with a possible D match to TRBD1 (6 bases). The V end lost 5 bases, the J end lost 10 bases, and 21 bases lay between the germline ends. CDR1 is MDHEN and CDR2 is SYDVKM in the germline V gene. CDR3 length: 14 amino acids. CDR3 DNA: TGTGCCAGCAGTCGTGAAGGGACGGCTGGGGGCCAGTACTTC. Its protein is CASSREGTAGGQYF.

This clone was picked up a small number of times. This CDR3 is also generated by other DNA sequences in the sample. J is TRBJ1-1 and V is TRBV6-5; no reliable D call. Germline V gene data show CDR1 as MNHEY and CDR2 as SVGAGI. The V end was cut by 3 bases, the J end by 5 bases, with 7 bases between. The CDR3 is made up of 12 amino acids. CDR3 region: CASSYAGTEAFF. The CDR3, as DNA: TGTGCCAGCAGTTATGCAGGAACTGAAGCTTTCTTT.

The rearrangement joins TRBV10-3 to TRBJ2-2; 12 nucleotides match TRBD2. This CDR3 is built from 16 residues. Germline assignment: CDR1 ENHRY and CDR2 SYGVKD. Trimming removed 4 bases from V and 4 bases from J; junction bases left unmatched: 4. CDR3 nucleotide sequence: TGTGCCATCAGTGGGACTAGCGGGATCCCCACCGGGGAGCTGTTTTTT. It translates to CAISGTSGIPTGELFF.

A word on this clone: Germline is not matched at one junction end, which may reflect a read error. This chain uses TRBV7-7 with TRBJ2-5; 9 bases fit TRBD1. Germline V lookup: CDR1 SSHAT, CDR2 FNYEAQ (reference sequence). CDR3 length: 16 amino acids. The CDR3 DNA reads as TGTGCTAGCAGCACGGGGACAGGGATATCCCAAGAGACCCAGTACTTC. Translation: CASSTGTGISQETQYF.

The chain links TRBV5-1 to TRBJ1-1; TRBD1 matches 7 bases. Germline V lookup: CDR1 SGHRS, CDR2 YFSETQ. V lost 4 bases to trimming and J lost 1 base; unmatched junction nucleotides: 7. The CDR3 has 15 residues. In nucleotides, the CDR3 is TGCGCCAGCAGCCGGGAGGCAGGGGGGAACACTGAAGCTTTCTTT. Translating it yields CASSREAGGNTEAFF.

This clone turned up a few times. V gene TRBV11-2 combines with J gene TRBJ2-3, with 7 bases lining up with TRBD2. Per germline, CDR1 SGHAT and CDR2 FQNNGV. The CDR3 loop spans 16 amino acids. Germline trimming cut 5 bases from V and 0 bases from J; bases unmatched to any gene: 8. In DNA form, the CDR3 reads TGTGCCAGCAGCCCAGGACGTAGCGGGAGCACAGATACGCAGTATTTT. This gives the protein CASSPGRSGSTDTQYF.

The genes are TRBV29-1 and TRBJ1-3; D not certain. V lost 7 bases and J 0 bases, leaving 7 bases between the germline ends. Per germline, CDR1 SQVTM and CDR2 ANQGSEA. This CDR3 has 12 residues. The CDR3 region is CSAMISGNTIYF. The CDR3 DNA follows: TGCAGCGCAATGATCTCTGGAAACACCATATATTTT.

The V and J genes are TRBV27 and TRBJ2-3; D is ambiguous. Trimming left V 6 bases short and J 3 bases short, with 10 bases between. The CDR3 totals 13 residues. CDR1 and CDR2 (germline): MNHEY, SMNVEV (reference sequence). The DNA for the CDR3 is TGTGCCAGCAGCTTAACCAGAACAGATACGCAGTATTTT. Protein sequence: CASSLTRTDTQYF.

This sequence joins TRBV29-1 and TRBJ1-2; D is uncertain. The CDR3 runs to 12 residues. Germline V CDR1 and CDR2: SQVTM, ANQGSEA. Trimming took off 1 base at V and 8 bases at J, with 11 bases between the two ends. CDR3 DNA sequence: TGCAGCGTTGAAGTGGGCGGAGACGGCTACACCTTC. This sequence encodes CSVEVGGDGYTF.

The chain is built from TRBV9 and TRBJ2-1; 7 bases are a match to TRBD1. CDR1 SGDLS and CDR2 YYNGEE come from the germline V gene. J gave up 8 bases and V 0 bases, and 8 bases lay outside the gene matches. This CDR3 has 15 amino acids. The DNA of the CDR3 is TGTGCCAGCAGCGTAGTCACAGGGGTGGGCGATGAGCAGTTCTTC. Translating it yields CASSVVTGVGDEQFF. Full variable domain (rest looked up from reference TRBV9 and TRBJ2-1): DSGVTQTPKHLITATGQRVTLRCSPRSGDLSVYWYQQSLDQGLQFLIQYYNGEERAKGNILERFSAQQFPDLHSELNLSSLELGDSALYFCASSVVTGVGDEQFFGPGTRLTVL.

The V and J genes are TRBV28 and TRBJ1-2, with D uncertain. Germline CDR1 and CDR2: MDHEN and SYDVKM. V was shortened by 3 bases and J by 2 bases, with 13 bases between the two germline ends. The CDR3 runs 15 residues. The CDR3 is CASSFGWAANYGYTF. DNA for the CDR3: TGTGCCAGCAGTTTCGGTTGGGCAGCGAACTATGGCTACACCTTC.

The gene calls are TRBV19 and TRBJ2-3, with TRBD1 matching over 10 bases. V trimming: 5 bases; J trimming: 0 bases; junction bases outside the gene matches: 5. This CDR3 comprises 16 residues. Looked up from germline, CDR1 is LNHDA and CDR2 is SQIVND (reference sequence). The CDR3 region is CASSLGQGSSTDTQYF. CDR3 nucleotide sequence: TGTGCCAGTAGTTTGGGACAGGGGTCTAGCACAGATACGCAGTATTTT. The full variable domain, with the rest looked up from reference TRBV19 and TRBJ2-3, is DGGITQSPKYLFRKEGQNVTLSCEQNLNHDAMYWYRQDPGQGLRLIYYSQIVNDFQKGDIAEGYSVSREKKESFPLTVTSAQKNPTAFYLCASSLGQGSSTDTQYFGPGTRLTVL.

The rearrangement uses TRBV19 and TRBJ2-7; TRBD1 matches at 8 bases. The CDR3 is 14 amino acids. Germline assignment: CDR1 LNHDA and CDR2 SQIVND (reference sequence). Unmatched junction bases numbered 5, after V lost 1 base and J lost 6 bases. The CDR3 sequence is CASSIGQGLGEQYF. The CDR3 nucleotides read TGTGCCAGTAGTATAGGACAGGGGCTGGGCGAGCAGTACTTC.

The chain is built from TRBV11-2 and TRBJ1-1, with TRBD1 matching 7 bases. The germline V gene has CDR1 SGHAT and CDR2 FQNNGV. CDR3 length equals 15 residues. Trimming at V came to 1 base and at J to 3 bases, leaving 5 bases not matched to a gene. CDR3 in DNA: TGTGCCAGCAGCTTAGTGAGGGGGCAGGACACTGAAGCTTTCTTT. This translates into CASSLVRGQDTEAFF. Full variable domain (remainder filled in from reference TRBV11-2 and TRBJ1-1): EAGVAQSPRYKIIEKRQSVAFWCNPISGHATLYWYQQILGQGPKLLIQFQNNGVVDDSQLPKDRFSAERLKGVDSTLKIQPAKLEDSAVYLCASSLVRGQDTEAFFGQGTRLTVV.

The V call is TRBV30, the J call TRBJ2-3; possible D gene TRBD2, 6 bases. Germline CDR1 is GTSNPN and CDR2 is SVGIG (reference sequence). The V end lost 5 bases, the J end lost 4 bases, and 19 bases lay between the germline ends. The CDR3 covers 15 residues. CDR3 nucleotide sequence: TGTGCCTGGTCCCGGGGGACCCGCGTATCAGATACGCAGTATTTT. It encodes CAWSRGTRVSDTQYF.

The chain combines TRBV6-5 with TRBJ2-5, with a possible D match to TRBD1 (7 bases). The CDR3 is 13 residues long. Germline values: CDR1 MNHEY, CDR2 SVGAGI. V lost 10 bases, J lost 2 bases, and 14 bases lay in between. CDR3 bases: TGTGCCACCGGAGGGGGCTTACAAGAGACCCAGTACTTC. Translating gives CATGGGLQETQYF.

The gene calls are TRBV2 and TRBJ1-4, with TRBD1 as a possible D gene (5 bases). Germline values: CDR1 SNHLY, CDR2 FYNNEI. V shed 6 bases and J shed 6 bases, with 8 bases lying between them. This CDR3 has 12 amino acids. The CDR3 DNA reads TGTGCCAGCAGGGGGCCATATGAAAAACTGTTTTTT. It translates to CASRGPYEKLFF.

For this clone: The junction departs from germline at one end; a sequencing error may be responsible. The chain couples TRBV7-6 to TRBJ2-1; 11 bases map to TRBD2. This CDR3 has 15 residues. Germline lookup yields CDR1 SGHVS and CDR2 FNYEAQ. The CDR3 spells CASSVAGGLYNEQFF. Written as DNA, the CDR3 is TGTGCCAGCAGCGTAGCGGGAGGGCTATACAATGAGCAGTTCTTC.

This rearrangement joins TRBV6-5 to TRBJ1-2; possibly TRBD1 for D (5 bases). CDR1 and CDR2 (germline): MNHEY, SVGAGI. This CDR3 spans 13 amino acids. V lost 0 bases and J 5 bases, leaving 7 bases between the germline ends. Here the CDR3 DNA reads TGTGCCAGCAGTTACTCAGAGGGGTATGGCTACACCTTC. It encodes CASSYSEGYGYTF.